This T cell receptor beta chain comes out of a study of blood T cell repertoires in COVID-19. Study as a whole: Samples came from the United States, Italy and Spain, spanning acute and convalescent COVID-19. Sources were T cells, B-cell-depleted T cells, or PBMCs; the material itself was cDNA or gDNA.

While infection was still active, Seattle patients were enrolled and then followed longitudinally. In the original workflow: Reference gene primer amplification gave estimated nucleated cell counts. Assay used: immunoSEQ multiplex PCR; TCRdb lists only in-frame clones, some missing. D and trimming come from the DNA, and the V and J calls and clone size come from that table. Of approximately 350,000 clones in the sample, more than 70% were seen once. The ends lost 6 bases at V and 3 bases at J; junction bases unmatched: 9. This CDR3 region has 15 residues. From germline, CDR1 is MNHEY and CDR2 SMNVEV (reference sequence).

The sequenced sample consisted of peripheral blood. The V and J genes are TRBV27 and TRBJ1-2; 8 bases match TRBD1. The TCR comes from a woman aged 25 to 45 with COVID-19, enrolled during active disease. CDR3 sequence reads: CASSKNRGDYYGYTF. CDR3 DNA: TGTGCCAGCAGCAAGAACAGGGGGGACTACTATGGCTACACCTTC.